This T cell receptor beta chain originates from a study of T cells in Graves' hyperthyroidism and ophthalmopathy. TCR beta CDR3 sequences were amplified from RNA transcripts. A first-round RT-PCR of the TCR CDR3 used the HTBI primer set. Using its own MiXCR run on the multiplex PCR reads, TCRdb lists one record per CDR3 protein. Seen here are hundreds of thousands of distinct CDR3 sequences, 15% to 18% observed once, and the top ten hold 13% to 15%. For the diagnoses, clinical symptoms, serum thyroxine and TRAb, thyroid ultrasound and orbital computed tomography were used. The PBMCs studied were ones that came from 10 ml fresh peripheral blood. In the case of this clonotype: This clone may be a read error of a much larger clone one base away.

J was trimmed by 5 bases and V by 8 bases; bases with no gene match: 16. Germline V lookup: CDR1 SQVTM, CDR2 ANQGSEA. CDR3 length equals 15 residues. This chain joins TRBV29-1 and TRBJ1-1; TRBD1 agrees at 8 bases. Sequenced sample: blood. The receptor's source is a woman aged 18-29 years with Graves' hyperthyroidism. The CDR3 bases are TGCAGCATACAAGCACCAGGACAGGGAAGAACTGAAGCTTTCTTT. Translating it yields CSIQAPGQGRTEAFF.